This TCR beta chain was profiled in a study of blood T cell repertoires in COVID-19. Study-wide context: Samples came from the United States, Italy and Spain, spanning acute and convalescent COVID-19. Nucleic acid was either cDNA or gDNA, and it came from T cells, B-cell-depleted T cells, or PBMCs.

The germline V gene encodes CDR1 MDHEN and CDR2 SYDVKM. The CDR3 consists of 13 residues. Trimming left V 3 bases short and J 6 bases short, with 11 bases between. Profiled with immunoSEQ multiplex PCR; TCRdb holds only in-frame clones, not every one. The sample includes tens of thousands of clones, approximately 90% of them seen just once. The chain employs TRBV28 and TRBJ1-1; D call uncertain. The source is a human donor in a cohort sampled during active COVID-19. Sequenced: peripheral blood. CDR3 sequence: CASSLGGPPEAFF. In nucleotides, the CDR3 is TGTGCCAGCAGTTTGGGAGGACCGCCTGAAGCTTTCTTT.